The table lists the clone carrying this TCR beta chain with a few counts. Its antigen remains unidentified. This record comes from a study of OX40 agonist ivuxolimab in advanced cancers. Overall study context: Hepatocellular carcinoma, melanoma, renal cell or head and neck cancer was diagnosed in the dose-escalation patients. At 82.7% male, the cohort had a mean age of 60 years, ranging from about 23 to 79. Partial responses were achieved by three patients: one hepatocellular carcinoma, two cutaneous melanoma. General study findings and limits: CD8+ T cells were the subset that, on average, had more expanded clones than CD4+.

Assay used: immunoSEQ multiplex PCR; TCRdb lists only in-frame clones, some missing. The repertoire holds under 110,000 clones, with over 75% as singletons. V lost 3 bases to trimming and J lost 4 bases, with 15 bases between them. Germline assignment: CDR1 MRHNA and CDR2 SNTAGT. The CDR3 is 15 residues long. Sequenced material: CD4+ or CD8+ T cells sorted from blood, taken in a trial of the OX40 agonist ivuxolimab. The source is an adult with an advanced solid tumor such as melanoma, head and neck, liver or kidney cancer. V usage is TRBV6-4 and J usage is TRBJ1-2; D is ambiguous. The CDR3 reads CASSEVYRSSYGYTF. The CDR3 DNA reads as TGTGCCAGCAGTGAGGTCTATAGGTCCTCCTATGGCTACACCTTC.